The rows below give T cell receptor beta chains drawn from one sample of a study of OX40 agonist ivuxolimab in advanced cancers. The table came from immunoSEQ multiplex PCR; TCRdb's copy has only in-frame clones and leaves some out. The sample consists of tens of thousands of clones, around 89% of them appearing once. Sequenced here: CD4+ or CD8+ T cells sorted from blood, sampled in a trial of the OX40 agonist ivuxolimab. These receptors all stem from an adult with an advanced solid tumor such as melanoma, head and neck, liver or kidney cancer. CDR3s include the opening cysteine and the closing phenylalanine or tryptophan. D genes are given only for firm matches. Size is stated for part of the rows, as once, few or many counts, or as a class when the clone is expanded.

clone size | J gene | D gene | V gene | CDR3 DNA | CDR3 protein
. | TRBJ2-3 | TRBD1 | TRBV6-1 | TGTGCCAGCAGTGAAGGACAGGGGGCAGATACGCAGTATTTT | CASSEGQGADTQYF
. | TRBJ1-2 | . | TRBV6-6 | TGTGCCAGCAGTATCGGACCGGGAGGTGGCTACACCTTC | CASSIGPGGGYTF
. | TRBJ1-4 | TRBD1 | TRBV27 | TGTGCCAGCAGTCCCAAGGGGGCGGCTAATGAAAAACTGTTTTTT | CASSPKGAANEKLFF
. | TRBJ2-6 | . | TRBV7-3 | TGTGCCAGCAGCCCCGCAAACTCTGGGGCCAACGTCCTGACTTTC | CASSPANSGANVLTF
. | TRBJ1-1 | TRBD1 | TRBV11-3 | TGTGCCAGCAGCCCCGGACAGGGCACTGAAGCTTTCTTT | CASSPGQGTEAFF
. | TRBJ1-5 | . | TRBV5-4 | TGTGCCAGCAGCCCCGGGACTCACAATCAGCCCCAGCATTTT | CASSPGTHNQPQHF
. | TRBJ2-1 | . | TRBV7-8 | TGTGCCAGCAGCGTAACACACGGAATAAACCTTCGGTTTTCCTACAATGAGCAGTTCTTC | CASSVTHGINLRFSYNEQFF
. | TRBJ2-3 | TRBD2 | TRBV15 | TGTGCCACCAGCAGAGAGGTAGCGGGGGCAGATACGCAGTATTTT | CATSREVAGADTQYF
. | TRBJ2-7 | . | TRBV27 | TGTGCCAGCAGTTTAGCGGGAAACCTTGGGGCTGGGGAGCAGTACTTC | CASSLAGNLGAGEQYF
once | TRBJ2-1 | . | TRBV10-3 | TGTGCCATCAGTGAAGTCAATGAGCAGTTCTTC | CAISEVNEQFF
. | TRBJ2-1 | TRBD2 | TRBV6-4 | TGTGCCAGCGGGACTAGCGGGGGCCAGCAGTTCTTC | CASGTSGGQQFF
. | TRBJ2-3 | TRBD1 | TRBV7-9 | TGTGCCAGCAGCTCCGGACAGGGGGGCACAGATACGCAGTATTTT | CASSSGQGGTDTQYF
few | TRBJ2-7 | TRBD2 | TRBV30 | TGTGCCTGGAGTGTAACTAGCGGGGCCTACGAGCAGTACTTC | CAWSVTSGAYEQYF
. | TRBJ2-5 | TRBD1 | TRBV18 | TGTGCCAGCTCACCCGACAGGGTCGGAGAGACCCAGTACTTC | CASSPDRVGETQYF
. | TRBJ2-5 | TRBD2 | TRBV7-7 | TGTGCTAGCAGCTTAGTGGGAGGGTACGGCGAGACCCAGTACTTC | CASSLVGGYGETQYF
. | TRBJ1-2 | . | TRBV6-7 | TGTGCCAGCAGCCTCCAGGGCGGTGATAGGGGCTACACCTTC | CASSLQGGDRGYTF
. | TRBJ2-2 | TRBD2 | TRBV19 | TGTGCCAGCCGCCCGAAGGCGGGGGGCGGGGAGCTGTTTTTT | CASRPKAGGGELFF
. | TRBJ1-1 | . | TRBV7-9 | TGTGCCAGCAGCTCTGGAGGTGGGACTGAAGCTTTCTTT | CASSSGGGTEAFF
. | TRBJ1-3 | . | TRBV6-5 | TGTGCCAGCAGTTACGAAAACACCATATATTTT | CASSYENTIYF
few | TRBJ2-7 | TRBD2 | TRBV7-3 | TGTGCCAGCAGCCCGGGACTAGCGGGAGTTGCTGAGCAGTACTTC | CASSPGLAGVAEQYF
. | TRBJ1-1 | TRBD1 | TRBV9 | TGTGCCAGCAGCGTATGGGACAGCCTTAACACTGAAGCTTTCTTT | CASSVWDSLNTEAFF
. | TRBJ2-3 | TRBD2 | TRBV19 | TGTGCCAGTAGTATAGATGGCCCGGGAGGGCCGACAGATACGCAGTATTTT | CASSIDGPGGPTDTQYF
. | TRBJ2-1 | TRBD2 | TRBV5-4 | TGTGCCAGCAGCTCGGGACTAGCGGGAAATTACAATGAGCAGTTCTTC | CASSSGLAGNYNEQFF
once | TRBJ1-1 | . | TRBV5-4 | TGTGCCAGCAGCTTGGGCGGAGTGGCGGCTGCTGAAGCTTTCTTT | CASSLGGVAAAEAFF
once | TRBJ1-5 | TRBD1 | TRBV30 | TGTGCTTGTGGAGGGGGCGGGAGCAATCAGCCCCAGCATTTT | CACGGGGSNQPQHF
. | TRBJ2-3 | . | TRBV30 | TGTGCCTGGACCCTAGGAGGGCCGGGAGATACGCAGTATTTT | CAWTLGGPGDTQYF
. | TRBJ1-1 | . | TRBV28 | TGTGCCAGCCTTTGGGGGCGGGGGTCCACTGAAGCTTTCTTT | CASLWGRGSTEAFF
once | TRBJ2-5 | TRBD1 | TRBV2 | TGTGCCAGCAGACAGACAGGGCGGGAGACCCAGTACTTC | CASRQTGRETQYF
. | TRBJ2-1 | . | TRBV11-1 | TGTGCCAGCAGCTTAAGCCGGGGGCGCCGGTACAATGAGCAGTTCTTC | CASSLSRGRRYNEQFF
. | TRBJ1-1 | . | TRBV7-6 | TGTGCCAGCAGCGCCAGCCGGGACCGAGGGACTGAAGCTTTCTTT | CASSASRDRGTEAFF